The rows below give T cell receptor beta chains drawn from one sample of a study of T cells in tuberculosis. Using immunoSEQ multiplex PCR, the repertoire was profiled, and TCRdb retains in-frame clones only, with some absent. The data show about 43,000 clones, about 94% seen once. What was sequenced was PBMCs. The receptors were gathered from a donor aged 5-35 years with latent tuberculosis or without tuberculosis infection. Some clones in this sample may be carry-over from other donors' samples. The CDR3 runs from the conserved cysteine through the conserved F or W. D genes are given only for firm matches. Clone size, where shown, is once, few, many, or a class for clones that have expanded.

d_call: TRBD2
v_call: TRBV7-9
clone_size: -
j_call: TRBJ2-3
cdr3_aa: CASSLPPRGGVGTDTQYF
cdr3_nt: TGTGCCAGCAGCTTACCACCTCGGGGGGGAGTGGGCACAGATACGCAGTATTTT

d_call: TRBD1
v_call: TRBV2
clone_size: -
j_call: TRBJ1-3
cdr3_aa: CASTVDRGPGNTIYF
cdr3_nt: TGTGCCAGCACCGTTGACAGGGGGCCAGGAAACACCATATATTTT

d_call: -
v_call: TRBV27
clone_size: -
j_call: TRBJ2-7
cdr3_aa: CASRLGRGGPYEQYF
cdr3_nt: TGTGCCAGCAGATTGGGAAGGGGGGGCCCCTACGAGCAGTACTTC

d_call: -
v_call: TRBV30
clone_size: -
j_call: TRBJ2-4
cdr3_aa: CAWDDRTIDRAKNIQYF
cdr3_nt: TGTGCCTGGGACGACAGGACCATTGACAGGGCCAAAAACATTCAGTACTTC

d_call: TRBD1
v_call: TRBV6-5
clone_size: -
j_call: TRBJ1-1
cdr3_aa: CASSYSLGTGDTEAFF
cdr3_nt: TGTGCCAGCAGTTACTCCCTTGGGACAGGGGACACTGAAGCTTTCTTT

d_call: TRBD2
v_call: TRBV27
clone_size: -
j_call: TRBJ2-3
cdr3_aa: CASSPPGRALDTQYF
cdr3_nt: TGTGCCAGCAGTCCTCCAGGGAGGGCCTTAGATACGCAGTATTTT

d_call: TRBD1
v_call: TRBV30
clone_size: -
j_call: TRBJ1-4
cdr3_aa: CACRGRTNEKLFF
cdr3_nt: TGTGCCTGCAGGGGGCGAACTAATGAAAAACTGTTTTTT

d_call: -
v_call: TRBV10-1
clone_size: -
j_call: TRBJ2-3
cdr3_aa: CASSEGTLTDTQYF
cdr3_nt: TGCGCCAGCAGTGAGGGCACCCTCACAGATACGCAGTATTTT

d_call: -
v_call: TRBV4-3
clone_size: -
j_call: TRBJ1-5
cdr3_aa: CASSQSAGDPQHF
cdr3_nt: TGCGCCAGCAGCCAATCCGCAGGGGATCCCCAGCATTTT

d_call: -
v_call: TRBV7-8
clone_size: -
j_call: TRBJ1-5
cdr3_aa: CASSSSWGNSNQPQHF
cdr3_nt: TGTGCCAGCAGCTCCTCCTGGGGCAATAGCAATCAGCCCCAGCATTTT

d_call: TRBD1
v_call: TRBV28
clone_size: -
j_call: TRBJ1-2
cdr3_aa: CASRGGQNGYTF
cdr3_nt: TGTGCCAGCAGGGGGGGACAGAATGGCTACACCTTC

d_call: -
v_call: TRBV2
clone_size: few
j_call: TRBJ1-5
cdr3_aa: CASSVWTGNQPQHF
cdr3_nt: TGTGCCAGCAGTGTTTGGACAGGCAATCAGCCCCAGCATTTT

d_call: TRBD1
v_call: TRBV29-1
clone_size: -
j_call: TRBJ2-5
cdr3_aa: CSVERDREAQYF
cdr3_nt: TGCAGCGTTGAGAGGGACAGGGAAGCCCAGTACTTC

d_call: TRBD1
v_call: TRBV5-4
clone_size: -
j_call: TRBJ2-7
cdr3_aa: CASRQQGTPYEQYF
cdr3_nt: TGTGCCAGCAGACAACAGGGGACCCCCTACGAGCAGTACTTC

d_call: -
v_call: TRBV19
clone_size: once
j_call: TRBJ2-1
cdr3_aa: CASSIMGLVDSEQFF
cdr3_nt: TGTGCCAGTAGTATAATGGGGCTAGTCGACAGTGAGCAGTTCTTC

d_call: TRBD1
v_call: TRBV29-1
clone_size: -
j_call: TRBJ2-7
cdr3_aa: CSVLPGGQIYEQYF
cdr3_nt: TGCAGCGTTCTACCTGGGGGACAGATCTACGAGCAGTACTTC

d_call: TRBD1
v_call: TRBV6-5
clone_size: -
j_call: TRBJ1-4
cdr3_aa: CASSFYRGLSNEKLFF
cdr3_nt: TGTGCCAGCAGTTTTTACAGGGGGTTGTCTAATGAAAAACTGTTTTTT

d_call: -
v_call: TRBV18
clone_size: once
j_call: TRBJ1-3
cdr3_aa: CASSPREDTIYF
cdr3_nt: TGTGCCAGCTCACCACGAGAGGACACCATATATTTT

d_call: -
v_call: TRBV30
clone_size: -
j_call: TRBJ1-2
cdr3_aa: CAWINRGEGYTF
cdr3_nt: TGTGCCTGGATCAATCGCGGGGAGGGCTACACCTTC

d_call: -
v_call: TRBV28
clone_size: -
j_call: TRBJ2-7
cdr3_aa: CASSSHNSYEQYF
cdr3_nt: TGTGCCAGCAGTTCCCACAATTCTTACGAGCAGTACTTC

d_call: TRBD2
v_call: TRBV9
clone_size: -
j_call: TRBJ2-1
cdr3_aa: CASSVGVSGSWDEQFF
cdr3_nt: TGTGCCAGCAGCGTAGGAGTAAGCGGGAGTTGGGATGAGCAGTTCTTC

d_call: TRBD2
v_call: TRBV7-9
clone_size: -
j_call: TRBJ2-1
cdr3_aa: CASSSTSGSLNEQFF
cdr3_nt: TGTGCCAGCAGCTCCACTAGCGGGAGTCTCAATGAGCAGTTCTTC

d_call: TRBD2
v_call: TRBV7-3
clone_size: -
j_call: TRBJ2-5
cdr3_aa: CASSLGTIDETQYF
cdr3_nt: TGTGCCAGCAGCCTCGGGACTATTGACGAGACCCAGTACTTC

d_call: -
v_call: TRBV5-6
clone_size: once
j_call: TRBJ1-1
cdr3_aa: CASSLAVTTEAFF
cdr3_nt: TGTGCCAGCAGCTTGGCGGTTACCACTGAAGCTTTCTTT

d_call: -
v_call: TRBV6-5
clone_size: -
j_call: TRBJ2-7
cdr3_aa: CASVRGYEQYF
cdr3_nt: TGTGCCAGCGTAAGGGGCTACGAGCAGTACTTC

d_call: -
v_call: TRBV5-8
clone_size: -
j_call: TRBJ1-5
cdr3_aa: CASSLSGGGQPQHF
cdr3_nt: TGTGCCAGCAGCTTATCGGGGGGTGGTCAGCCCCAGCATTTT

d_call: TRBD1
v_call: TRBV28
clone_size: -
j_call: TRBJ2-3
cdr3_aa: CASSRIGQGLTDTQYF
cdr3_nt: TGTGCCAGCAGTAGGATCGGACAGGGTTTAACAGATACGCAGTATTTT

d_call: TRBD1
v_call: TRBV23-1
clone_size: -
j_call: TRBJ1-5
cdr3_aa: CASTSGTGESNSNQPQHF
cdr3_nt: TGCGCCAGCACCTCCGGGACAGGGGAGAGTAATAGCAATCAGCCCCAGCATTTT

d_call: -
v_call: TRBV7-8
clone_size: -
j_call: TRBJ1-3
cdr3_aa: CASSSRTRNTIYF
cdr3_nt: TGTGCCAGCAGCTCGCGCACTCGAAACACCATATATTTT

d_call: -
v_call: TRBV18
clone_size: -
j_call: TRBJ2-1
cdr3_aa: CASSPLPSNIREYNEQFF
cdr3_nt: TGTGCCAGCTCACCCCTCCCTTCGAATATTCGCGAGTACAATGAGCAGTTCTTC

d_call: TRBD1
v_call: TRBV19
clone_size: -
j_call: TRBJ1-5
cdr3_aa: CASERSGTGDWQPQHF
cdr3_nt: TGTGCCAGCGAACGCTCCGGGACAGGGGATTGGCAGCCCCAGCATTTT

d_call: TRBD1
v_call: TRBV5-5
clone_size: -
j_call: TRBJ1-2
cdr3_aa: CASSSLGSGGASGGYTF
cdr3_nt: TGTGCCAGCAGCTCCCTCGGTTCAGGGGGCGCATCGGGAGGCTACACCTTC

d_call: -
v_call: TRBV30
clone_size: -
j_call: TRBJ2-5
cdr3_aa: CAWSVRGGRETQYF
cdr3_nt: TGTGCCTGGAGTGTACGGGGTGGGAGAGAGACCCAGTACTTC

d_call: -
v_call: TRBV5-1
clone_size: -
j_call: TRBJ2-3
cdr3_aa: CASRPDSRTDTQYF
cdr3_nt: TGCGCCAGCAGGCCCGACAGCCGCACAGATACGCAGTATTTT

d_call: -
v_call: TRBV6-1
clone_size: once
j_call: TRBJ2-1
cdr3_aa: CASSEVASSVGEQFF
cdr3_nt: TGTGCCAGCAGTGAAGTGGCTAGCAGCGTAGGTGAGCAGTTCTTC

d_call: TRBD1
v_call: TRBV27
clone_size: -
j_call: TRBJ2-7
cdr3_aa: CASSLSDRGNEQYF
cdr3_nt: TGTGCCAGCAGTTTATCGGACAGGGGTAACGAGCAGTACTTC